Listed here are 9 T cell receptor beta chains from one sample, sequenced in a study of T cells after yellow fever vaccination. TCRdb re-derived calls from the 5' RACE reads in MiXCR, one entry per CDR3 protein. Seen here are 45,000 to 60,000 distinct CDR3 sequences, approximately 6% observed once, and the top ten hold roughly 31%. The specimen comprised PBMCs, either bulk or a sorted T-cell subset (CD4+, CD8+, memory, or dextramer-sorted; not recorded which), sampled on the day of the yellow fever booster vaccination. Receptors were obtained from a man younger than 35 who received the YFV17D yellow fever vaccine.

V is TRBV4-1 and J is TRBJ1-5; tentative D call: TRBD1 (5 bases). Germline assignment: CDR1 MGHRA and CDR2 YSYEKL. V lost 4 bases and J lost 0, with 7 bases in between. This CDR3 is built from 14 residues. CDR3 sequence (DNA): TGCGCCAGCAGCCGACAGTATAGCAATCAGCCCCAGCATTTT. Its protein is CASSRQYSNQPQHF.

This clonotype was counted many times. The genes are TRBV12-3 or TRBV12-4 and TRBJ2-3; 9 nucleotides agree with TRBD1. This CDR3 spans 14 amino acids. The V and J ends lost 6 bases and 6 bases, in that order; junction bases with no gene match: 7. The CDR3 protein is CASRRGQGMDTQYF. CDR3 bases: TGTGCCAGCAGGCGCGGACAGGGGATGGATACGCAGTATTTT.

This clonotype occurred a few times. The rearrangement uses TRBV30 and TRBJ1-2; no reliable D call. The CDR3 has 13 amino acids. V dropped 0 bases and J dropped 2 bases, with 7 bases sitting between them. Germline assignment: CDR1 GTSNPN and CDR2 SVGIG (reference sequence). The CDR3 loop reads CAWSVNRNYGYTF. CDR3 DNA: TGTGCCTGGAGTGTAAACAGAAACTATGGCTACACCTTC.

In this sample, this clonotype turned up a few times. CDR3 in DNA: TGTGCCAGCAGTTACGTTCGGGGGGGGGGTCAGCCCCAGCATTTT. Translating gives CASSYVRGGGQPQHF. The rearrangement joins TRBV6-6 to TRBJ1-5; tentative D call: TRBD1 (5 bases). The V gene lost 2 bases and the J gene lost 6 bases, with 14 bases spanning the gap. Germline V CDR1 and CDR2: MNHNY, SVGAGI (reference sequence). CDR3 length equals 15 residues.

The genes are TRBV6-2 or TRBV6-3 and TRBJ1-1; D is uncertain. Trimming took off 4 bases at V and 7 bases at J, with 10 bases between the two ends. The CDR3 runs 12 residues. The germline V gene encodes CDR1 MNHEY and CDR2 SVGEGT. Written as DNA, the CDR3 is TGTGCCAGCAGTTGGAGGGTCCATGAAGCTTTCTTT. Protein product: CASSWRVHEAFF.

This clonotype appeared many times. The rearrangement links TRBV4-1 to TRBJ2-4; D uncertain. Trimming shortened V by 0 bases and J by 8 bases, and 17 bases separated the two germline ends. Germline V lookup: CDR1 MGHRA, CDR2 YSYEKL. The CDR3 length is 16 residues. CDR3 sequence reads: CASSQDTSVGGDIQYF. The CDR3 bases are TGCGCCAGCAGCCAAGATACTTCGGTGGGTGGGGACATTCAGTACTTC.

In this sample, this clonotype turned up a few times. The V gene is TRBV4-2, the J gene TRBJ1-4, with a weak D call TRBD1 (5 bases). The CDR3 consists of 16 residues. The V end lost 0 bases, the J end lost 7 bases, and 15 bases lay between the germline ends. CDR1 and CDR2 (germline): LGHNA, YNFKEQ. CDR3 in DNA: TGTGCCAGCAGCCAAGACGGCCGGGGACGACTTGAAAAACTGTTTTTT. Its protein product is CASSQDGRGRLEKLFF.

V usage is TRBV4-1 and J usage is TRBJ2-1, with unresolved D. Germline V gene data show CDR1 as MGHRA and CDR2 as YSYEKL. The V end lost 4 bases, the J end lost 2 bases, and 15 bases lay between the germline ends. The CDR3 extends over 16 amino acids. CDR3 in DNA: TGCGCCAGCAGCCTGGGTTGGGCGGCAGCCTACAATGAGCAGTTCTTC. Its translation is CASSLGWAAAYNEQFF.

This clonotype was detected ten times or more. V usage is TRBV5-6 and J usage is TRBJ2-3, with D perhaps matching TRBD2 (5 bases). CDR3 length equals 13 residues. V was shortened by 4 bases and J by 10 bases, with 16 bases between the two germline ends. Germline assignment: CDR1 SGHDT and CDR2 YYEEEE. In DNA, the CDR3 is TGTGCCAGCAGCCTGGAGTGGGCGGGTGCGCAGTATTTT. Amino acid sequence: CASSLEWAGAQYF.